This T cell receptor (beta chain) was sequenced during a study of blood T cell repertoires in COVID-19. Study summary: The United States, Italy and Spain were the sources of the acute and convalescent COVID-19 samples. PBMCs, B-cell-depleted T cells, or T cells were the source of the cDNA or gDNA that made up the material.

In its sample, this clone was seen once. Trimming pared 8 bases from V and 7 bases from J, leaving 15 bases between. Germline CDR1 is MNHEY and CDR2 is SVGAGI. This CDR3 spans 14 amino acids. How the authors handled the data: Counts of nucleated cells, estimated from reference gene primer amplification, were obtained. Generated by immunoSEQ multiplex PCR, the TCRdb table keeps only in-frame clones and is missing some. From that table come the V and J calls and clone size; the DNA was used to work out D and trimming. The table includes 200,000 or so clones, around 81% detected once. The chain recombines TRBV6-5 with TRBJ1-6; D is unresolved. Sequencing used peripheral blood. The receptor comes from a woman aged 60-75 years with acute or convalescent COVID-19. The CDR3 loop reads CASAEHGFNSPLHF. For the CDR3, the DNA is TGTGCCAGCGCGGAGCACGGGTTCAATTCACCCCTCCACTTT.